Sequencing of this T cell receptor (beta chain) was carried out in a study of cytomegalovirus exposure and HLA in healthy donors. Primers for the PCR totalled 60 Vbeta and 13 Jbeta. Profiling relied on immunoSEQ multiplex PCR, and the TCRdb table lists in-frame clones only, not all of them. The sample holds 110,000 or so clones, roughly 70% seen once. The V and J ends lost 0 bases and 0 bases respectively, with 13 bases between them. The CDR3 sequence is 17 residues long. Looked up from germline, CDR1 is ENHRY and CDR2 is SYGVKD. Sequencing used PBMCs. This sequence was found in a woman aged 50 to 60 in good health and CMV-seropositive. The genes are TRBV10-3 and TRBJ2-3; D may be TRBD1 (5 bases). The CDR3 sequence: CAISESPQGSSTDTQYF. DNA of the CDR3: TGTGCCATCAGTGAGTCCCCCCAGGGATCTAGCACAGATACGCAGTATTTT.